This TCR beta chain was obtained from a study of T cell responses to AZD1222 COVID-19 vaccine (dated by TCRdb to the early 2020s). The study in broad terms: A total of about 230 trial participants underwent TCR sequencing, of whom 207 received two doses of AZD1222 and about 26 received two doses of the MenACWY control vaccine. Trial participants were enrolled into age subgroups of 18-55, 56-69 and 70-plus years, which contained roughly 150, 30 and 60 TCR-sequenced participants, respectively.

On the study overall, not on this receptor specifically: Vaccine-associated CD4 TCRs spanned the whole spike protein, with dominant responses in regions 160-218 and 743-854. Participants were mostly white British and included more females than males, and it was suggested by the authors that clonal diversity may have been underestimated. Conclusions about previously exposed vaccinees were limited because only a handful of AZD1222 recipients were SARS-CoV-2 seropositive at baseline. The 56-69-year group was small, and its depth increase did not reach significance, likely because of low power. After two AZD1222 doses, both the breadth and the depth of spike-specific TCRs were significantly higher than at day 0 and than in MenACWY recipients. Because no day 14 peak-response samples were available, repertoires were characterized only after the peak T cell response. Epitopes outside the regions mutated in the B.1.351 and B.1.1.7 variants were reportedly recognized by nearly half of the unique spike-specific TCRs.

The CDR3 regions of human TCRbeta chains were subjected to immunosequencing. Concerning the study's data processing: TCRs in the repertoires were matched against a reference library of SARS-CoV-2-specific TCRs that had been generated with the MIRA antigen-specificity platform. Breadth meant the fraction of unique TCRs that were SARS-CoV-2-associated, whereas depth meant the fraction of total T cells that were SARS-CoV-2-associated. Using the MIRA data, each spike-specific TCR was assigned both to the spike region to which the TCR was reactive and to a CD4 or CD8 class. Log10-transformed breadth and depth values were compared by one-way ANOVA with Sidak's multiple comparisons tests. TCRdb re-hosts the immuneACCESS table, in-frame sequences only. Its copies lack some clones; in the studies checked, an unresolved V gene accounts for under half of them, and the cause for the rest is not known. V and J calls and clone size come straight from that table; D and trimming were deduced from the DNA. The sample records more than 120,000 clones, roughly 90% of which are singletons. The ten top clones hold roughly 1.7% of the sample.

In regard to this clone: Its target antigen remains unknown. Base qualities are not provided; no much larger clone lies one nucleotide away.

CDR1 GTSNPN and CDR2 SVGIG were looked up in the germline V gene (reference sequence). V and J lose 3 bases and 9 bases, and a span of 18 bases separates them. The CDR3, cysteine through phenylalanine, is 14 amino acids long. Only the CDR3 portion is preserved as DNA: 42 bases, with reading frame beginning at the first base. In light of the paper, this sample's time point label describes: about 28 days (+/-7) after the second vaccine dose. AZD1222 recipients with second doses at about 4 weeks or about 12 weeks were pooled, because spike-specific TCR depth and breadth did not differ between schedules. Vaccinee samples were obtained from the UK trials COV001 and COV002, which included a single-blind randomized controlled phase 2/3 trial of AZD1222 (ChAdOx1 nCoV-19) in healthy adults. For TCRbeta chain sequencing, PBMC samples were collected from trial participants at day 0 and at day 28 after the second dose.

This clonotype was sampled from an adult who received the AZD1222 COVID-19 vaccine. The sample consisted of peripheral blood, taken 28 days after the second AZD1222 dose. The V and J genes are TRBV30 and TRBJ2-1, with the D segment identity uncertain. The CDR3 loop reads CAWSPSPISGEQFF. The nucleotides are TGTGCCTGGAGCCCTAGTCCGATATCGGGTGAGCAGTTCTTC. The CDR3, completed at both ends by the reference TRBV30 and TRBJ2-1 genes, gives the full variable domain SQTIHQWPATLVQPVGSPLSLECTVEGTSNPNLYWYRQAAGRGLQLLFYSVGIGQISSEVPQNLSASRPQDRQFILSSKKLLLSDSGFYLCAWSPSPISGEQFFGPGTRLTVL.